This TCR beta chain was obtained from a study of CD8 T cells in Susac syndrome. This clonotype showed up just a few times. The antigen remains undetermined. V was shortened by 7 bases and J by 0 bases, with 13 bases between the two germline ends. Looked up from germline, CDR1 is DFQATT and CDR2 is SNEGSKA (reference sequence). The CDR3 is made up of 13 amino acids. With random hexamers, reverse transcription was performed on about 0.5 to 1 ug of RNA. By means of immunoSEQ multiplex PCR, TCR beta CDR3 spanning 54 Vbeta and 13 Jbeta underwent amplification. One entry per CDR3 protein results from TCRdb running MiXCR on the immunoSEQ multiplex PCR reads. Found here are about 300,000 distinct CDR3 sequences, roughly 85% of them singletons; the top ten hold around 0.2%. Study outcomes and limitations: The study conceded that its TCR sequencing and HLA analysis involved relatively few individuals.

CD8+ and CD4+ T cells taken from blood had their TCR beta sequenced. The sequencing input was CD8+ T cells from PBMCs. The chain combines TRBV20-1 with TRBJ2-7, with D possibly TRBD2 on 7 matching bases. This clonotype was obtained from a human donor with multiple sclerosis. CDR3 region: CSGRGGYSYEQYF. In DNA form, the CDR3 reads TGCAGTGGGAGGGGGGGATACTCCTACGAGCAGTACTTC.